The clone carrying this T cell receptor beta chain was found a few times. Sequenced material consisted of expressed TCRB transcripts (all of the isolated RNA was reverse transcribed). Here immunoSEQ multiplex PCR was the method, and the copy in TCRdb shows in-frame clones only, minus some. The data show some 900,000 clones, roughly 17% seen once. The data were taken from a study of beta chain features in type 1 diabetes. This CDR3 has 11 residues. The ends were cut back, 6 bases at V and 12 bases at J, with 15 bases in the middle. CDR1 SQVTM and CDR2 ANQGSEA come from the germline V gene. This clonotype originated in a woman under 30 in good health. Sequencing input: naive CD4+ T cells from blood. This sequence joins TRBV29-1 and TRBJ2-1; D could derive from TRBD1 or TRBD2 (5 bases each). CDR3 sequence reads: CSVGRDRTQFF. Here the CDR3 DNA reads TGCAGCGTGGGCCGGGACCGAACGCAGTTCTTC.